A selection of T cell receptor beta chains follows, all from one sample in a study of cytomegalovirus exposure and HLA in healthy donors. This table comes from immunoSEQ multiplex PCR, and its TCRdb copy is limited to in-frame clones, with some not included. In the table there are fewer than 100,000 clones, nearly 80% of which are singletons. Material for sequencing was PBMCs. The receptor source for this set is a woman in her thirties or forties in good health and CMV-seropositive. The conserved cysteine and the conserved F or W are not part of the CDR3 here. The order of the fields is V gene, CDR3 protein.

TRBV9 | ASSVTSGRASGANVLT
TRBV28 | ASTQSGSSYNEQF
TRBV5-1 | ASSPAAGASYNEQF
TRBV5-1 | ASSSASGYNEQF
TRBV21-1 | ASSKAWSSVETQY
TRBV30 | AWSQLGSEQF
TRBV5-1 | ASSLGSPAGTEAF
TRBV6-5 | ASSYSATNYGYT
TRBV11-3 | ASSLTSSTDTQY
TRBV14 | ASSPNRGTGGEKLF
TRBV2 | ASSENSGSLYEQY
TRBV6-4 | ASSDGAGGTDTQY
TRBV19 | ASTILAGVGNEQF
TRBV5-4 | ASSTRTVEEQY
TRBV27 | ASSELAGGAETQY
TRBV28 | ASSLYTGGLSSGNTIY